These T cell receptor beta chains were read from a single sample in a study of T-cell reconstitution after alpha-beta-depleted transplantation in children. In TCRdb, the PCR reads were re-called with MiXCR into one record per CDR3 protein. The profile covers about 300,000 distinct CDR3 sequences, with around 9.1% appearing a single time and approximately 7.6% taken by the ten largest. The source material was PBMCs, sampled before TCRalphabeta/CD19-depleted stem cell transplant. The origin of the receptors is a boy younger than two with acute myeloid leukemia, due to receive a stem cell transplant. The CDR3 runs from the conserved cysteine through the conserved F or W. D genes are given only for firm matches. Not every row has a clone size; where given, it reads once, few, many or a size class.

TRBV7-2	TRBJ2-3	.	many	TGTGCCAGCAGCCCCCGGACAGGCACAGATACGCAGTATTTT	CASSPRTGTDTQYF
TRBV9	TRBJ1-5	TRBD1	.	TGTGCCAGCAGCGTAGGGGGACAGGGCGGTCAGCCCCAGCATTTT	CASSVGGQGGQPQHF
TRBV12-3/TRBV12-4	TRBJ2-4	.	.	TGTGCCAGCAGTACACACCGGGACTTCATTCAGTACTTC	CASSTHRDFIQYF
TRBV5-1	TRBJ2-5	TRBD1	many	TGTGCCAGCAGCTTAGACAGGGAAGAGACCCAGTACTTC	CASSLDREETQYF
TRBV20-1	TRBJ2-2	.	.	TGCAGTGCTAGGAGGCAGAAGAACACCGGGGAGCTGTTTTTT	CSARRQKNTGELFF
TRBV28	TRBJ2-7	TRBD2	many	TGTGCCAGCAGTTTATCCGGGACTAGCAGATACGAGCAGTACTTC	CASSLSGTSRYEQYF
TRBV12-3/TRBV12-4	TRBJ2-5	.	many	TGTGCCAGCAGTTTATCTGGGGCATACCAAGAGACCCAGTACTTC	CASSLSGAYQETQYF
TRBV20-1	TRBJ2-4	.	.	TGCAGTGCGACCGTTATAGCCAAAAACATTCAGTACTTC	CSATVIAKNIQYF
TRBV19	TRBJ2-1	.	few	TGTGCCAGTATCCCTGGGGGTACCTACAATGAGCAGTTCTTC	CASIPGGTYNEQFF
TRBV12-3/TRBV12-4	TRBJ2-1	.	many	TGTGCCAGCAGCACCGACATTGCCTCCTACAATGAGCAGTTCTTC	CASSTDIASYNEQFF
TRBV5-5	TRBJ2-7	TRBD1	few	TGTGCCAGCAGCGGGGGACAGGGGTGGAACGAGCAGTACTTC	CASSGGQGWNEQYF
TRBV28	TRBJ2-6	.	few	TGTGCCAGCAGTACCCCAGGGAATTCTGGGGCCAACGTCCTGACTTTC	CASSTPGNSGANVLTF
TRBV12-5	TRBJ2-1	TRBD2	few	TGTGCTAGTGGTTTGGCCTCAACTAGCGGTCATGAGCAGTTCTTC	CASGLASTSGHEQFF
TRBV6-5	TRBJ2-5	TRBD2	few	TGTGCCAGCAGTTTGTTCGGTAGCGGGGGGGGGGAAGAGACCCAGTACTTC	CASSLFGSGGGEETQYF
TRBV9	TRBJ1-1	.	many	TGTGCCAGCAGCGTGGGACAATTGAACACTGAAGCTTTCTTT	CASSVGQLNTEAFF
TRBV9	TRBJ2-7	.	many	TGTGCCAGCAGCCCTCGAGACTGGGCCTACGAGCAGTACTTC	CASSPRDWAYEQYF
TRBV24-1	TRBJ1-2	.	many	TGTGCCACCAGTGGTGACTATGGCTACACCTTC	CATSGDYGYTF
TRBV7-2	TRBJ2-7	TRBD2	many	TGTGCCAGCAGCTCCCACTTACTAGCGGGGGGGATGTACGAGCAGTACTTC	CASSSHLLAGGMYEQYF
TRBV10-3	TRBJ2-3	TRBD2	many	TGTGCCATCAGTGAAGGTTGGACTAGATATGGAGATACGCAGTATTTT	CAISEGWTRYGDTQYF
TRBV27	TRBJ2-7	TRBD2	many	TGTGCCAGCAGACTAGCGGGCGCCTACGAGCAGTACTTC	CASRLAGAYEQYF
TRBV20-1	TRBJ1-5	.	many	TGCAGTGCTAGAGATTGGAAGGCAGGGTTCAATCAGCCCCAGCATTTT	CSARDWKAGFNQPQHF
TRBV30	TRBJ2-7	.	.	TGTGCCTGGTCCTATAGTTCCTACGAGCAGTACTTC	CAWSYSSYEQYF
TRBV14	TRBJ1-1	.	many	TGTGCCAGCAGCCAATCTAGGGCCCGGAACACTGAAGCTTTCTTT	CASSQSRARNTEAFF
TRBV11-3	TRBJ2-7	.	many	TGTGCCAGCAGCATGGCACGGGGGCGTAGCGAGCAGTACTTC	CASSMARGRSEQYF
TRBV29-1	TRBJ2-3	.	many	TGCAGCGCTGAACCCGGGAGAGGGGATACGCAGTATTTT	CSAEPGRGDTQYF
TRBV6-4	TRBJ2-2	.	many	TGTGCCAGTCTCCTAGTGCTGGAACTGAACACCGGGGAGCTGTTTTTT	CASLLVLELNTGELFF
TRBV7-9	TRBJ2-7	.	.	TGTGCCAGCAGCTTAGGCTGCTCCTACGAGCAGTACTTC	CASSLGCSYEQYF
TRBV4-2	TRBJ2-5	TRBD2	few	TGTGCCAGCAGCCAATTCGTATTCCTAGCGGTCACCTCGGAGACCCAGTACTTC	CASSQFVFLAVTSETQYF
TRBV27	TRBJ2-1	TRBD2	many	TGTGCCAGCAGTGCACTAGCGGGAAATGAGCAGTTCTTC	CASSALAGNEQFF
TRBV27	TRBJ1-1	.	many	TGTGCCACCCGGGGGGGGAACACTGAAGCTTTCTTT	CATRGGNTEAFF
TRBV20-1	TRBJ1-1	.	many	TGCAGTGCTAGCCTGACATTTACCACCTTAACTAACACTGAAGCTTTCTTT	CSASLTFTTLTNTEAFF
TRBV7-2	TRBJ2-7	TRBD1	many	TGTGCCAGCAGCTTCACCGGGACAGGGAAATCCTACGAGCAGTACTTC	CASSFTGTGKSYEQYF
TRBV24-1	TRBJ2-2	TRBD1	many	TGTGCCACCAGCAAGGGACAGGGAGTCATCGGGGAGCTGTTTTTT	CATSKGQGVIGELFF